These 30 T cell receptor beta chains share one sample of origin, sequenced in a study of blood T cell repertoires in COVID-19 (TCRdb year 2020). Library preparation employed the immunoSEQ multiplex PCR assay. TCRdb re-hosts the immuneACCESS table, in-frame sequences only. Its copies lack some clones; in the studies checked, an unresolved V gene accounts for under half of them, and the cause for the rest is not known. This sample is represented by some 260,000 clones; 87% of them were singletons. About 6% of the sample is held by the ten biggest clonotypes. Sample: PBMCs or T cells enriched from blood (not recorded which). The receptors originated from a woman aged 25 to 45 with acute COVID-19.

The chain joins TRBV2 to TRBJ1-1, with a weak D call TRBD1 (6 bases). Per the germline V gene, CDR1 is SNHLY and CDR2 is FYNNEI. V gave up 2 bases and J gave up 1 base, with 11 bases separating them. This CDR3 has 15 amino acids. DNA for the CDR3: TGTGCCAGCAGTGAAATGGGGGCGCGGAACACTGAAGCTTTCTTT. This sequence encodes CASSEMGARNTEAFF.

The CDR3 spells CASSKSGQQSEQYF. The CDR3 region has the DNA TGTGCCAGCAGCAAGTCTGGACAGCAGTCCGAGCAGTACTTC. This chain uses TRBV9 with TRBJ2-7; D is perhaps TRBD1 (6 bases). There are 14 residues in the CDR3. Germline V gene sequence: CDR1 SGDLS, CDR2 YYNGEE. V was trimmed by 4 bases and J by 6 bases, leaving 17 bases between them.

The gene calls are TRBV25-1 and TRBJ1-1; D unresolved. The CDR3 has 13 residues. CDR1 is MGHDK, CDR2 SYGVNS, per germline. Trimming took 0 bases from V and 4 from J, leaving 6 bases between them. CDR3 amino acids: CASSEYGGTEAFF. The CDR3 DNA is TGTGCCAGCAGTGAATATGGCGGCACTGAAGCTTTCTTT.

This chain uses TRBV19 with TRBJ2-1, with 10 bases aligning to TRBD1. CDR1 is LNHDA, CDR2 SQIVND, per germline (reference sequence). The length of the CDR3 is 13 residues. J was trimmed by 12 bases and V by 5 bases; bases with no gene match: 7. The CDR3 sequence: CASSGDRGRLQFF. CDR3 bases: TGTGCCAGTAGTGGGGACAGGGGTCGGTTGCAGTTCTTC.

The chain employs TRBV9 and TRBJ2-3, with a possible D match to TRBD2 (6 bases). Germline V lookup: CDR1 SGDLS, CDR2 YYNGEE. V dropped 0 bases and J dropped 1 base, with 9 bases sitting between them. The CDR3 extends over 15 amino acids. This CDR3 reads CASSVGGLGTDTQYF. As DNA, the CDR3 is TGTGCCAGCAGCGTAGGGGGACTGGGCACAGATACGCAGTATTTT. Full variable domain (missing parts from reference TRBV9 and TRBJ2-3): DSGVTQTPKHLITATGQRVTLRCSPRSGDLSVYWYQQSLDQGLQFLIQYYNGEERAKGNILERFSAQQFPDLHSELNLSSLELGDSALYFCASSVGGLGTDTQYFGPGTRLTVL.

Only a few counts were recorded for this clone. The CDR3 loop reads CASRFGMDNSPLHF. Written as DNA, the CDR3 is TGTGCCAGCAGATTCGGGATGGACAATTCACCCCTCCACTTT. The V and J genes are TRBV5-5 and TRBJ1-6; D remains ambiguous. Germline V gene sequence: CDR1 SGHKS, CDR2 YYEKEE (reference sequence). With 5 bases removed from V and 7 bases from J, the gap between germline ends came to 13 bases. This CDR3 is 14 amino acids long.

The chain is built from TRBV5-1 and TRBJ2-1; 7 positions match TRBD1. Germline-derived CDR1 and CDR2 are SGHRS and YFSETQ. This CDR3 is built from 13 residues. J gave up 8 bases and V 5 bases, and 7 bases lay outside the gene matches. This CDR3 reads CASRSGGGYEQFF. The CDR3 DNA follows: TGCGCCAGCAGGTCAGGGGGTGGATATGAGCAGTTCTTC.

V gene TRBV27 combines with J gene TRBJ1-2; D ambiguous. The CDR3 totals 16 residues. Germline CDR1 MNHEY, CDR2 SMNVEV (reference sequence). V was cut by 6 bases and J by 0 bases, with 17 bases left in between. For the CDR3, the DNA is TGTGCCAGCAGGAGCATGGGCACACTAGCTAACTATGGCTACACCTTC. As protein: CASRSMGTLANYGYTF.

The rearrangement uses TRBV2 and TRBJ1-1; TRBD1 is a possible D gene (5 bases). The CDR3 length is 14 residues. The ends were cut back, 6 bases at V and 5 bases at J, with 16 bases in the middle. Looked up from germline, CDR1 is SNHLY and CDR2 is FYNNEI. CDR3 amino acids: CASSPTRGWTEAFF. For the CDR3, the DNA is TGTGCCAGCAGCCCGACTAGGGGTTGGACTGAAGCTTTCTTT.

The chain has TRBV28 and TRBJ1-5; D gene uncertain. Germline V gives CDR1 MDHEN, CDR2 SYDVKM. V lost 5 bases and J 3 bases, leaving 11 bases between the germline ends. The CDR3 contains 14 residues. CDR3 in DNA: TGTGCCAGCAGTATACTCTTGAACAATCAGCCCCAGCATTTT. This gives the protein CASSILLNNQPQHF.

V usage is TRBV19 and J usage is TRBJ2-1; D possibly corresponds to TRBD2 (6 bases). CDR3 size: 14 residues. From germline, CDR1 is LNHDA and CDR2 SQIVND (reference sequence). V was cut by 6 bases and J by 0 bases, with 9 bases left in between. CDR3 nucleotide sequence: TGTGCCAGTAGGACTAGAAGCTCCTACAATGAGCAGTTCTTC. It encodes CASRTRSSYNEQFF.

This rearrangement joins TRBV6-6 to TRBJ1-2; D is uncertain. V shed 2 bases and J shed 7 bases, with 8 bases lying between them. This CDR3 is 12 amino acids long. Germline values: CDR1 MNHNY, CDR2 SVGAGI (reference sequence). The CDR3 nucleotides are TGTGCCAGCAGTTACCCCGGGAGTGGCTACACCTTC. Translated: CASSYPGSGYTF.

V is TRBV28 and J is TRBJ1-2, with TRBD1 matching over 12 bases. This CDR3 region has 17 residues. CDR1 MDHEN and CDR2 SYDVKM come from the germline V gene. V lost 2 bases to trimming and J lost 3 bases; unmatched junction nucleotides: 7. DNA of the CDR3: TGTGCCAGCAGTTTACTCGGGACAGGGGGCATTGACTATGGCTACACCTTC. It specifies CASSLLGTGGIDYGYTF.

The chain joins TRBV20-1 to TRBJ2-4; the match to TRBD1 covers 8 bases. The CDR3 is made up of 11 amino acids. The J segment lost 14 bases and the V segment lost 3 bases, leaving 6 bases of the junction unmatched. Germline V gene sequence: CDR1 DFQATT, CDR2 SNEGSKA (reference sequence). The CDR3 reads CSARDREREYF. For the CDR3, the DNA is TGCAGTGCTAGGGACAGGGAGAGGGAGTACTTC.

The chain carries TRBV5-1 and TRBJ2-5, with D maybe TRBD2 (7 bases). This CDR3 contains 15 residues. Trimming cost V 0 bases and J 6 bases, with 15 bases left between them. Germline V gene lookup returns CDR1 SGHRS and CDR2 YFSETQ. CDR3 nucleotide sequence: TGCGCCAGCAGCTTGGATGCGGGGGCGGGAAAGACCCAGTACTTC. Its protein product is CASSLDAGAGKTQYF.

This chain connects TRBV5-8 to TRBJ2-2; a weak D match, TRBD1 (6 bases). This CDR3 has 15 residues. Germline-derived CDR1 and CDR2 are SGHTS and YDEGEE. V lost 4 bases, J lost 1 base, and 11 bases lay in between. The CDR3 protein is CASSMAGENTGELFF. The CDR3 DNA sequence: TGTGCCAGCAGCATGGCAGGGGAGAACACCGGGGAGCTGTTTTTT. The whole variable domain, remainder taken from reference TRBV5-8 and TRBJ2-2, is EAGVTQSPTHLIKTRGQQATLRCSPISGHTSVYWYQQALGLGLQFLLWYDEGEERNRGNFPPRFSGRQFPNYSSELNVNALELEDSALYLCASSMAGENTGELFFGEGSRLTVL.

The chain carries TRBV19 and TRBJ1-2, with D unclear. The CDR3 has 12 residues. V lost 7 bases and J lost 4, with 10 bases in between. CDR1 is LNHDA and CDR2 is SQIVND in the germline V gene (reference sequence). The CDR3 reads CASTLGLYGYTF. The CDR3 nucleotides read TGTGCCAGTACCCTGGGCCTCTATGGCTACACCTTC.

In DNA, the CDR3 is TGTGCCAGCAGCTTTTATAGCAATCAGCCCCAGCATTTT. It encodes CASSFYSNQPQHF. This chain links TRBV7-9 with TRBJ1-5, with no clear D. V was pared by 3 bases and J by 0 bases, with 3 bases between. This CDR3 spans 13 amino acids. Germline loops: CDR1 SEHNR, CDR2 FQNEAQ (reference sequence).

V and J are TRBV10-2 and TRBJ1-1; 10 bases line up with TRBD1. Germline lookup yields CDR1 WSHSY and CDR2 SAAADI. V gave up 6 bases and J gave up 10 bases; unmatched junction bases: 11. The CDR3 is 14 amino acids. DNA of the CDR3: TGCGCCAGCAGGGACAGGGGGGATTTTGTGGCAGCTTTCTTT. As protein: CASRDRGDFVAAFF.

This clone has more than one count but fewer than ten. The rearrangement joins TRBV4-1 to TRBJ1-1; D may be TRBD1 (6 bases). Deletions cut 4 bases from V and 7 bases from J, with 13 bases between. Germline CDR1 is MGHRA and CDR2 is YSYEKL. The CDR3 covers 13 residues. CDR3 DNA: TGCGCCAGCAGCCGATTACAGGGTAGTGAAGCTTTCTTT. As protein: CASSRLQGSEAFF.

The V and J genes are TRBV2 and TRBJ1-5; D ambiguous. There are 15 residues in the CDR3. Germline V lookup: CDR1 SNHLY, CDR2 FYNNEI. Trimming pared 4 bases from V and 2 bases from J, leaving 12 bases between. This CDR3 reads CASSVVPAGNQPQHF. DNA for the CDR3: TGTGCCAGCAGTGTCGTCCCGGCGGGCAATCAGCCCCAGCATTTT.

The chain carries TRBV19 and TRBJ1-5; weak D call: TRBD1 (5 bases). The CDR3 extends over 14 amino acids. Between the trimmed V and J ends, which lost 3 bases and 2 bases, there was a span of 8 bases. Germline V gene data show CDR1 as LNHDA and CDR2 as SQIVND (reference sequence). In DNA form, the CDR3 reads TGTGCCAGTAGTATTCAGGGCGGCAATCAGCCCCAGCATTTT. Protein product: CASSIQGGNQPQHF.

A remark on this clone: Other DNA sequences in the sample encode the same CDR3. The rearrangement joins TRBV6-2 or TRBV6-3 to TRBJ2-7, with 10 nucleotides matching TRBD1. Germline V CDR1 and CDR2: MNHEY, SVGEGT. The J segment lost 2 bases and the V segment lost 3 bases, leaving 4 bases of the junction unmatched. CDR3 length: 15 residues. CDR3 region: CASSYIGQGAYEQYF. Here the CDR3 DNA reads TGTGCCAGCAGTTATATAGGACAGGGGGCCTACGAGCAGTACTTC.

The CDR3 region is CASASLAGAVGEQYF. The CDR3 nucleotides read TGTGCCAGCGCGTCGCTAGCGGGGGCGGTAGGCGAGCAGTACTTC. The chain uses TRBV7-2 and TRBJ2-7, with 10 bases that match TRBD2. Germline lookup yields CDR1 SGHTA and CDR2 FQGNSA. Germline trimming cut 8 bases from V and 6 bases from J; bases unmatched to any gene: 13. CDR3 length equals 15 residues.

The chain uses TRBV28 and TRBJ1-6; possible D gene TRBD1, 5 bases. V lost 7 bases to trimming and J lost 8 bases, with 9 bases between them. The CDR3 runs to 12 residues. The germline CDR1 and CDR2 sequences are MDHEN and SYDVKM. CDR3 sequence: CASTLRDSPLHF. The CDR3 nucleotides read TGTGCCAGCACTCTCAGGGATTCACCCCTCCACTTT.

This chain links TRBV4-1 with TRBJ2-3; D ambiguous. Trimming pared 0 bases from V and 6 bases from J, leaving 16 bases between. The length of the CDR3 is 16 residues. The germline CDR1 and CDR2 sequences are MGHRA and YSYEKL. CDR3 bases: TGCGCCAGCAGCCAAGAAAGCGCCCTAACTGGGGATACGCAGTATTTT. Translating gives CASSQESALTGDTQYF.

This clone was detected only once. The rearrangement uses TRBV4-1 and TRBJ2-3; 8 bases map to TRBD2. Germline V gene sequence: CDR1 MGHRA, CDR2 YSYEKL. V shed 4 bases, J shed 4 bases, and the junction held 4 bases outside the gene matches. The CDR3 consists of 14 residues. The CDR3 bases are TGCGCCAGCAGCCTCGGGGGGGGCCCAGATACGCAGTATTTT. It encodes CASSLGGGPDTQYF.

The chain joins TRBV28 to TRBJ1-4, with D tentatively TRBD1 (5 bases). V lost 6 bases and J 7 bases, leaving 12 bases between the germline ends. The germline gives CDR1 MDHEN, CDR2 SYDVKM. There are 13 residues in the CDR3. The CDR3 DNA follows: TGTGCCAGCAGGGGGGGTGGGGGTGAAAAACTGTTTTTT. This translates into CASRGGGGEKLFF.

This chain uses TRBV6-5 with TRBJ1-2; D is perhaps TRBD1 (6 bases). Germline values: CDR1 MNHEY, CDR2 SVGAGI. The V end was cut by 2 bases, the J end by 6 bases, with 13 bases between. The CDR3 length is 14 residues. CDR3 protein: CASSYGGRVNGYTF. Here the CDR3 DNA reads TGTGCCAGCAGTTACGGGGGCAGGGTGAATGGCTACACCTTC.

J is TRBJ2-5 and V is TRBV4-1; TRBD2 agrees at 9 bases. The germline V gene has CDR1 MGHRA and CDR2 YSYEKL. V gave up 2 bases and J gave up 0 bases; unmatched junction bases: 4. The length of the CDR3 is 16 residues. Here the CDR3 reads CASSQKAGGYQETQYF. CDR3 in DNA: TGCGCCAGCAGCCAAAAAGCGGGGGGATACCAAGAGACCCAGTACTTC.